This entry lists 21 T cell receptor beta chains sequenced from one sample in a study of control samples from healthy donors and cancer patients. Sequenced by immunoSEQ multiplex PCR; TCRdb stores in-frame clones only, minus some. The table has a few hundred thousand clones, around 90% seen once. Sequenced material: PBMCs. The origin of the receptors is a man aged 35 to 55 with head and neck cancer.

A note on this clone: The sample carries other DNA sequences with the same CDR3. The chain carries TRBV7-6 and TRBJ1-5; perhaps TRBD1 as D (5 bases). With 1 base removed from V and 2 bases from J, the gap between germline ends came to 6 bases. Germline CDR1 reads SGHVS; CDR2 reads FNYEAQ. The CDR3 is 14 residues long. The CDR3 nucleotides read TGTGCCAGCAGCTTAGGAGGGGGCAATCAGCCCCAGCATTTT. It is translated as CASSLGGGNQPQHF.

The chain uses TRBV29-1 and TRBJ1-1; TRBD1 might be the D (5 bases). V lost 5 bases and J lost 10, with 11 bases in between. Germline CDR1 SQVTM, CDR2 ANQGSEA. The CDR3 spans 10 residues. CDR3 DNA sequence: TGCAGCGTTTTAGACAGCGGAGCTTTCTTT. It yields the protein CSVLDSGAFF.

This clone was seen many times. The V and J genes are TRBV27 and TRBJ2-1; D gene ambiguous. The CDR3 is made up of 13 amino acids. Germline CDR1 is MNHEY and CDR2 is SMNVEV (reference sequence). V gave up 7 bases and J gave up 2 bases, with 9 bases separating them. The CDR3, as DNA: TGTGCCAGCACCGTAGGGCCCTACAATGAGCAGTTCTTC. This codes for CASTVGPYNEQFF.

The rearrangement joins TRBV5-4 to TRBJ2-2; TRBD1 is a possible D gene (6 bases). This CDR3 comprises 16 residues. CDR1 is SGHNT, CDR2 YYREEE, per germline (reference sequence). Trimming pared 0 bases from V and 0 bases from J, leaving 9 bases between. CDR3 nucleotides: TGTGCCAGCAGCTTGGCCGGGACAACGAACACCGGGGAGCTGTTTTTT. Protein: CASSLAGTTNTGELFF.

A single count supports this clone. The junction differs from germline at one of its ends, possibly a read error. The rearrangement links TRBV7-7 to TRBJ2-1; the match to TRBD2 covers 7 bases. The CDR3 consists of 13 residues. Germline V gives CDR1 SSHAT, CDR2 FNYEAQ (reference sequence). The CDR3 DNA reads as TGTGCTAGCAGCATCACTAGCGAAGCTGAGCAGTTCTTC. This sequence encodes CASSITSEAEQFF.

The genes are TRBV15 and TRBJ1-1, with 10 bases lining up with TRBD1. Germline V CDR1 and CDR2: LNHNV, YYDKDF (reference sequence). The CDR3 is 17 residues long. Trimming cost V 2 bases and J 5 bases; bases outside gene matches: 11. This chain's CDR3 is CATSRPPIRDRGTEAFF. DNA for the CDR3: TGTGCCACCAGCAGACCACCGATTAGGGACAGGGGAACTGAAGCTTTCTTT. The full variable domain, in which reference TRBV15 and TRBJ1-1 provide the parts outside the CDR3, is DAMVIQNPRYQVTQFGKPVTLSCSQTLNHNVMYWYQQKSSQAPKLLFHYYDKDFNNEADTPDNFQSRRPNTSFCFLDIRSPGLGDTAMYLCATSRPPIRDRGTEAFFGQGTRLTVV.

This chain joins TRBV6-6 and TRBJ2-7; D not resolved. The CDR3 is 12 amino acids. V was pared by 2 bases and J by 3 bases, with 5 bases between. Germline assignment: CDR1 MNHNY and CDR2 SVGAGI (reference sequence). This chain's CDR3 is CASSYDGYEQYF. DNA of the CDR3: TGTGCCAGCAGTTACGATGGCTACGAGCAGTACTTC.

The V and J genes are TRBV9 and TRBJ2-2; unclear D gene. Trimming stripped 2 bases from V and 4 bases from J, with 9 bases between. The CDR3 sequence is 14 residues long. Germline loops: CDR1 SGDLS, CDR2 YYNGEE. The CDR3 spells CASSVYLATGELFF. The CDR3, as DNA: TGTGCCAGCAGCGTCTATTTGGCCACCGGGGAGCTGTTTTTT.

The rearrangement links TRBV6-5 to TRBJ2-7; no firm D call. This CDR3 has 16 residues. Deletions cut 0 bases from V and 4 bases from J, with 16 bases between. Germline V lookup: CDR1 MNHEY, CDR2 SVGAGI. CDR3 nucleotide sequence: TGTGCCAGCAGTTACTCGAAGAGGACCACCAAATACGAGCAGTACTTC. Protein sequence: CASSYSKRTTKYEQYF.

The chain joins TRBV6-2 or TRBV6-3 to TRBJ2-1; D is ambiguous. V was trimmed by 6 bases and J by 10 bases, leaving 13 bases between them. Germline CDR1 MNHEY, CDR2 SVGEGT. The CDR3 is made up of 12 amino acids. CDR3 protein: CASSPLGLEQFF. The CDR3 coding sequence is TGTGCCAGCAGCCCCCTCGGCCTAGAGCAGTTCTTC.

The chain combines TRBV5-1 with TRBJ2-6; D is unresolved. Per the germline V gene, CDR1 is SGHRS and CDR2 is YFSETQ. The CDR3 is 15 residues long. V was shortened by 4 bases and J by 2 bases, with 10 bases between the two germline ends. The CDR3 sequence: CASSPDGTGANVLTF. The CDR3, as DNA: TGCGCCAGCAGCCCGGACGGAACTGGGGCCAACGTCCTGACTTTC.

The V and J genes are TRBV27 and TRBJ2-7; D ambiguous. The CDR3 contains 12 residues. V gave up 7 bases and J gave up 6 bases, with 13 bases separating them. The V gene's germline CDR1 is MNHEY and CDR2 SMNVEV (reference sequence). In nucleotides, the CDR3 is TGTGCCAGCACCTCAGGAGCAGGCGAGCAGTACTTC. Translating gives CASTSGAGEQYF.

CDR3 in amino acids: CASSLGGVTSYEQYF. The CDR3 DNA follows: TGCGCCAGCAGCTTGGGAGGGGTCACCTCCTACGAGCAGTACTTC. V usage is TRBV5-1 and J usage is TRBJ2-7; D tentatively reads TRBD1 or TRBD2 (5 bases each). Germline V gives CDR1 SGHRS, CDR2 YFSETQ. Trimming took 0 bases from V and 0 from J, leaving 10 bases between them. This CDR3 contains 15 residues.

The rearrangement links TRBV27 to TRBJ2-1, with 9 bases identical to TRBD2. CDR1 is MNHEY and CDR2 is SMNVEV in the germline V gene (reference sequence). V lost 0 bases, J lost 9 bases, and 6 bases stayed unmatched. The CDR3 is 15 amino acids. CDR3 sequence: CASSLSAGGLVEQFF. The CDR3, as DNA: TGTGCCAGCAGTTTATCGGCGGGGGGGCTTGTTGAGCAGTTCTTC.

The V call is TRBV30, the J call TRBJ2-2, with no clear D. V lost 0 bases to trimming and J lost 6 bases, with 8 bases between them. From germline, CDR1 is GTSNPN and CDR2 SVGIG (reference sequence). The CDR3 spans 13 residues. CDR3 bases: TGTGCCTGGAGTGTAGGCAGGCCCGGGGAGCTGTTTTTT. Translating it yields CAWSVGRPGELFF.

The genes are TRBV27 and TRBJ1-5, with D possibly TRBD1 on 5 matching bases. CDR3 length: 14 residues. V shed 10 bases and J shed 2 bases, with 15 bases lying between them. Germline loops: CDR1 MNHEY, CDR2 SMNVEV (reference sequence). The CDR3 reads CAIIWGVGNQPQHF. For the CDR3, the DNA is TGTGCCATAATTTGGGGGGTTGGCAATCAGCCCCAGCATTTT.

The chain has TRBV4-1 and TRBJ1-1; no clear D. V lost 3 bases to trimming and J lost 0 bases, with 8 bases between them. The CDR3 is made up of 14 amino acids. Germline V CDR1 and CDR2: MGHRA, YSYEKL. DNA for the CDR3: TGCGCCAGCAGCCAGACACATTTGAACACTGAAGCTTTCTTT. This codes for CASSQTHLNTEAFF.

The chain uses TRBV6-5 and TRBJ1-1; D gene ambiguous. V lost 6 bases, J lost 0 bases, and 8 bases lay in between. Per germline, CDR1 MNHEY and CDR2 SVGAGI. The CDR3 consists of 13 residues. The CDR3 protein is CASSPTMNTEAFF. CDR3 nucleotides: TGTGCCAGCAGCCCCACTATGAACACTGAAGCTTTCTTT.

The chain employs TRBV4-2 and TRBJ1-1; 9 bases align to TRBD1. Trimming removed 5 bases from V and 4 bases from J; junction bases left unmatched: 11. This CDR3 region has 16 residues. Looked up from germline, CDR1 is LGHNA and CDR2 is YNFKEQ. CDR3 sequence (DNA): TGTGCCAGCAGCTCAGAGACAGGGGGGAAGGGCACTGAAGCTTTCTTT. This sequence encodes CASSSETGGKGTEAFF.

The CDR3 loop is CASSQQGPYEQYF. For the CDR3, the DNA is TGTGCCAGCTCCCAACAGGGACCCTACGAGCAGTACTTC. The gene calls are TRBV18 and TRBJ2-7; a weak D match, TRBD1 (6 bases). Germline V gene data show CDR1 as KGHSH and CDR2 as LQKENI. The CDR3 covers 13 residues. The V end lost 6 bases, the J end lost 2 bases, and 11 bases lay between the germline ends.

This clone has a count of ten or more. V and J are TRBV6-1 and TRBJ2-3; 14 bases agree with TRBD2. Germline values: CDR1 MNHNS, CDR2 SASEGT. CDR3 size: 16 residues. The V segment lost 3 bases and the J segment 4 bases; nucleotides outside the gene matches: 3. This CDR3 is CASSETSGRGSDTQYF. The CDR3 DNA is TGTGCCAGCAGTGAGACTAGCGGGAGGGGGTCAGATACGCAGTATTTT.